This T cell receptor (beta chain) was captured by sequencing in a study of neoadjuvant anti-PD-1 for oral cavity cancer (dated by TCRdb to about 2021). Describing the broader study: Patients mostly received three to four biweekly doses of nivolumab at 3 mg/kg before curative-intent surgical resection. Patients without progression received a fourth nivolumab dose around day 43 and underwent definitive surgical resection on days 50-56. Under RECIST 1.1, a patient counted as a responder if showing complete response, partial response or stable disease, and as a non-responder if showing progression. The parent correlative cohort had 12 to 13 patients and a response rate of roughly 34%.

The sample's time point label, in plain terms: before neoadjuvant nivolumab. None of the patients had received prior systemic or radiation treatment, and all were newly diagnosed with stage II-IVA oral cavity squamous cell carcinoma. The cohort was composed of patients with HPV-negative, locally advanced oral cavity squamous cell carcinoma. Peripheral blood mononuclear cells were analyzed directly and were not maintained or expanded in culture. Samples were obtained from a longitudinal correlative study of a single-arm phase II trial of neoadjuvant nivolumab in oral cavity squamous cell carcinoma. Subject-matched pre- and post-treatment PBMCs and tumors from three responders and three non-responders were subjected to genomic DNA-based TCRbeta sequencing. Peripheral blood mononuclear cells were drawn once before nivolumab treatment and a second time after treatment, when surgery took place. The Maxwell RSC DNA from Cells kit was used to isolate genomic DNA from PBMCs.

As encoded in the germline V gene, CDR1 is SGHVS while CDR2 is FQNEAQ. The CDR3 holds 13 amino acids from the cysteine to the phenylalanine. Only the CDR3 region is kept as DNA, spanning 39 bases read in frame from base 1. Trimming removed 5 bases from V and 5 bases from J; the gene matches leave 3 bases unexplained. For deep sequencing, each PBMC sample was run in six replicates, with libraries mostly built from 400 to 550 ng of input genomic DNA. TCRbeta libraries were prepared with the immunoSEQ hsTCRbeta kit according to the manufacturer's instructions. An Illumina NovaSeq 6000 S4 flow cell was used to sequence the final libraries, which had first been combined to 3 nM. The original methods were these. The immunoSEQ Analyzer was used for raw data preprocessing and quality control. The analysis was restricted to productive rearrangements, with each unique CDR3 amino acid sequence defining a clonotype. Using the R package tcR, the researchers computed the Gini-Simpson index as their estimate of repertoire clonality. Student's t test was used to compare Gini indices, while Pearson correlation assessed associations with tumor size change. TCRdb limited this immuneACCESS table to in-frame rearrangements with V and J called. A share of clones is missing; checked studies link under half to unresolved V genes, and the rest is unexplained. V and J calls and clone size come straight from that table; D and trimming were deduced from the DNA. This sample lists approximately 72,000 clones; around 80% were detected once. The ten largest make up about 3.7% of the sample.

Results and caveats for the whole study, not just this receptor: Higher pretreatment blood Treg/Th17 ratios correlated with both higher pretreatment blood TCRbeta clonality and lower post-treatment tumor TCRbeta clonality. Only three patients per response group were included in the TCR analyses, and the authors called for validation in larger cohorts. After neoadjuvant nivolumab, significantly higher T cell clonality (Gini index) was found within PBMCs in non-responders than in responders.

As regards this clone: It lacks a known antigen. No much larger clone exists at a distance of one base, and base qualities are not known.

This receptor chain uses TRBV7-8 and TRBJ1-2, and 9 junctional nucleotides match TRBD1. This clonotype originated in a person aged 40 to 85 with oral cavity squamous cell carcinoma. The sequencing used PBMCs, collected before nivolumab (anti-PD-1) treatment. CDR3 sequence: CASSIGQGYGYTF. The DNA is as follows: TGTGCCAGCAGCATCGGACAGGGGTATGGCTACACCTTC.